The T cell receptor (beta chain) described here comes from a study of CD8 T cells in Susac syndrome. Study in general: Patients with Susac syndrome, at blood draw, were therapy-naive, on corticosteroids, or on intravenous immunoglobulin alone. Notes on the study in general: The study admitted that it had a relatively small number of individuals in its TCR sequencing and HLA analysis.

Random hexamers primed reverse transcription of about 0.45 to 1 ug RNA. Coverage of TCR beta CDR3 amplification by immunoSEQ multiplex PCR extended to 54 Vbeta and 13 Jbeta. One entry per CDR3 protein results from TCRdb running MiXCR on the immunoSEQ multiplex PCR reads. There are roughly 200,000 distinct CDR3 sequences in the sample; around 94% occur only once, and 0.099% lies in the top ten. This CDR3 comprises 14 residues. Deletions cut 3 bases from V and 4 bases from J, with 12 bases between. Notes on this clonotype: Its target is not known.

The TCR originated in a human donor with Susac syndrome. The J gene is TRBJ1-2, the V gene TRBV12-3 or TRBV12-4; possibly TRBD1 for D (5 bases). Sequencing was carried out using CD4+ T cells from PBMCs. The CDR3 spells CASSFLGGGYGYTF. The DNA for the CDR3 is TGTGCCAGCAGTTTTCTCGGGGGTGGCTATGGCTACACCTTC.